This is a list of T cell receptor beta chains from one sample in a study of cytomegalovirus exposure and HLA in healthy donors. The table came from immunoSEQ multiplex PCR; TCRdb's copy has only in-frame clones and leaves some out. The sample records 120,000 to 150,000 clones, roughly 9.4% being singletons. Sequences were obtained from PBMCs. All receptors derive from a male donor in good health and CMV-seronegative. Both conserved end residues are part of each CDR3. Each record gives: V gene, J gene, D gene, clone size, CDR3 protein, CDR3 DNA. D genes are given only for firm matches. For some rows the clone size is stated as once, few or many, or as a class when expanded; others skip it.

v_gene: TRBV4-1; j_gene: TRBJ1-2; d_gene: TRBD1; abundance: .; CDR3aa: CASSPRDSANYGYTF; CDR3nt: TGCGCCAGCAGCCCTCGGGACAGCGCTAACTATGGCTACACCTTC
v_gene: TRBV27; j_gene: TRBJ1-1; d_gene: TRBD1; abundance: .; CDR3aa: CASSPRTGIEAFF; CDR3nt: TGTGCCAGCAGTCCCCGGACAGGGATTGAAGCTTTCTTT
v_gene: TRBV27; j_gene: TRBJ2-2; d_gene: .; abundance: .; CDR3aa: CASSFYSVNTGELFF; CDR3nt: TGTGCCAGCAGTTTTTATAGCGTCAACACCGGGGAGCTGTTTTTT
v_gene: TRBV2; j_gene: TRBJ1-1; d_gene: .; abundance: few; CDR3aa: CASSSDSGLVMNTEAFF; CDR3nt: TGTGCCAGCAGTTCGGACAGTGGCTTAGTCATGAACACTGAAGCTTTCTTT
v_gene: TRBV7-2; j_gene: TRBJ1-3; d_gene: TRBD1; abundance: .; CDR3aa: CASSPGLTGAGNTIYF; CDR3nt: TGTGCCAGCAGCCCCGGTCTGACAGGGGCTGGAAACACCATATATTTT
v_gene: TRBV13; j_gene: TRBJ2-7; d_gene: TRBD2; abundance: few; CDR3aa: CASSRGVGGEQYF; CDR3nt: TGTGCCAGCAGCCGGGGGGTGGGCGGCGAGCAGTACTTC
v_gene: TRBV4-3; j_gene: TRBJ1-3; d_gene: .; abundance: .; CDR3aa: CASSQSQGKNTIYF; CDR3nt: TGCGCCAGCAGCCAAAGCCAGGGTAAAAACACCATATATTTT
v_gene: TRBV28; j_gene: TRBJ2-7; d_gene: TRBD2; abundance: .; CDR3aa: CASRPGGPGLVNSEQYF; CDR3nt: TGTGCCAGCAGGCCCGGCGGACCGGGACTAGTAAACTCCGAGCAGTACTTC
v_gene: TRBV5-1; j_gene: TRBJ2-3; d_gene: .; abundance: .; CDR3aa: CASTLGGTDTQYF; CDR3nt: TGCGCCAGCACCCTGGGGGGTACAGATACGCAGTATTTT
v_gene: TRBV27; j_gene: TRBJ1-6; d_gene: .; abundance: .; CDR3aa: CASSPSSSYNSPLHF; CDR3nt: TGTGCCAGCAGTCCGTCGAGCTCCTATAATTCACCCCTCCACTTT
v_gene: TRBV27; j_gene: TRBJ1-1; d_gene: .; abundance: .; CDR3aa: CASSFQGHRAFF; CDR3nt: TGTGCCAGCAGTTTTCAGGGACACCGGGCTTTCTTT
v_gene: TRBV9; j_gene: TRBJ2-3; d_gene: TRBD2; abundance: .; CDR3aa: CASSVTSGDTQYF; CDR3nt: TGTGCCAGCAGCGTCACTAGCGGGGATACGCAGTATTTT
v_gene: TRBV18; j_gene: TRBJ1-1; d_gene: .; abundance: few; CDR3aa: CASSPMDGENTEAFF; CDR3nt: TGTGCCAGCTCACCGATGGACGGGGAGAACACTGAAGCTTTCTTT
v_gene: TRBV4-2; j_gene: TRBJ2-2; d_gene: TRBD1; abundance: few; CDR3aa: CASSRLGGGTGELFF; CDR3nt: TGTGCCAGCAGCCGTTTAGGGGGCGGCACCGGGGAGCTGTTTTTT
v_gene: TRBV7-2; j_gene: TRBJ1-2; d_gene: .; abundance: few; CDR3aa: CASSFGIYGYTF; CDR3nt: TGTGCCAGCAGCTTCGGGATCTATGGCTACACCTTC
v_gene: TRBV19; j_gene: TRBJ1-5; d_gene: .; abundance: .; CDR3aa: CASSIAGYSNQPQHF; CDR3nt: TGTGCCAGTAGTATAGCAGGGTATAGCAATCAGCCCCAGCATTTT
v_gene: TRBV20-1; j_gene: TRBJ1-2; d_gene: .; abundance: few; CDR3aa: CSVKTGKRTF; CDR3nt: TGCAGTGTCAAAACAGGGAAACGGACCTTC
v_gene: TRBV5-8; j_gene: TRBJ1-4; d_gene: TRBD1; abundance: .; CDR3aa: CASSPGTGFWSNEKLFF; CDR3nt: TGTGCCAGCAGCCCCGGGACAGGATTTTGGTCTAATGAAAAACTGTTTTTT
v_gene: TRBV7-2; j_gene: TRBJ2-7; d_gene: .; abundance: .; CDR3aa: CASSLQGGGRGSEQYF; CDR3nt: TGTGCCAGCAGCCTTCAGGGGGGAGGAAGGGGAAGCGAGCAGTACTTC
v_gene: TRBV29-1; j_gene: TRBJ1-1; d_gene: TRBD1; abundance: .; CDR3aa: CSVQGGNTEAFF; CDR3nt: TGCAGCGTCCAGGGGGGGAACACTGAAGCTTTCTTT
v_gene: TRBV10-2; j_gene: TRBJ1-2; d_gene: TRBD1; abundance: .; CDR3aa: CASIGTGTNYGYTF; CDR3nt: TGCGCCAGCATTGGGACAGGGACAAACTATGGCTACACCTTC
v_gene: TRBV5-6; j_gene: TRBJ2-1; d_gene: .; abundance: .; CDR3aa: CASSLNSNEQFF; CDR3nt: TGTGCCAGCAGCTTGAACAGCAATGAGCAGTTCTTC
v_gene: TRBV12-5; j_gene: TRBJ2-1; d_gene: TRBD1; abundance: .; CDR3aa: CASGRWTGGSGYNEQFF; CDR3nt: TGTGCTAGTGGACGCTGGACAGGGGGGTCCGGATACAATGAGCAGTTCTTC
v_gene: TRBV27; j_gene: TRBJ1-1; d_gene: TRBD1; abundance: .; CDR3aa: CASSLYRGTEAFF; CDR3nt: TGTGCCAGCAGTTTGTACAGGGGGACTGAAGCTTTCTTT
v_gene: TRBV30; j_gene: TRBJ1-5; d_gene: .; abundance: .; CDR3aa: CAWSVPHGGGTNQPQHF; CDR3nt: TGTGCCTGGAGTGTTCCCCATGGGGGAGGGACTAATCAGCCCCAGCATTTT
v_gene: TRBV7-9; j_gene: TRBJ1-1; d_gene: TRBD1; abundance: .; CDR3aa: CASSLAGGQPNTEAFF; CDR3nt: TGTGCCAGCAGCTTAGCGGGGGGACAGCCGAACACTGAAGCTTTCTTT
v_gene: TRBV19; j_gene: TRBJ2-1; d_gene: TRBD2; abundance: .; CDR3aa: CAKSGSPKFF; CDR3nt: TGTGCGAAGAGCGGGAGTCCTAAGTTCTTC
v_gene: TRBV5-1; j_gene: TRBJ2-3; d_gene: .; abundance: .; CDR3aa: CASSSVHAGAPDTQYF; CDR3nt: TGCGCCAGCAGCTCAGTACATGCGGGGGCCCCAGATACGCAGTATTTT
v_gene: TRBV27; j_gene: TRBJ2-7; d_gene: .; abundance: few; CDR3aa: CASSPRRGVYEQYF; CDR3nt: TGTGCCAGCAGTCCCCGCAGGGGCGTGTACGAGCAGTACTTC
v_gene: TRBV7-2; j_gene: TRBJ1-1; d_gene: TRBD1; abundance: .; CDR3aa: CASSLMTGGTEAFF; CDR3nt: TGTGCCAGCAGCCTTATGACAGGGGGCACTGAAGCTTTCTTT
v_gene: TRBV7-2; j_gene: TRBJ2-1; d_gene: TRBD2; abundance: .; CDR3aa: CASSLIAGGRNEQFF; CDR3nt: TGTGCCAGCAGTCTAATAGCGGGGGGGCGAAATGAGCAGTTCTTC
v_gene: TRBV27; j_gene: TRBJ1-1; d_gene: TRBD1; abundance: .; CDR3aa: CASSPGTGGARTEAFF; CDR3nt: TGTGCCAGCAGTCCCGGGACAGGGGGCGCGAGGACTGAAGCTTTCTTT
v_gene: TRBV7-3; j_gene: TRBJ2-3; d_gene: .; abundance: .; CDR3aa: CASSMITGGEADTQYF; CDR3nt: TGTGCCAGCAGTATGATCACAGGGGGGGAAGCAGATACGCAGTATTTT
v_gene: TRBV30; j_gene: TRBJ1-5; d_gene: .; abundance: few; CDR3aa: CAWSSAGPLHQPQHF; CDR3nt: TGTGCCTGGAGCTCCGCAGGGCCCTTGCATCAGCCCCAGCATTTT
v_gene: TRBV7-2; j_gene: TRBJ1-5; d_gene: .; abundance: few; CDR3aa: CASSLVGTSQHF; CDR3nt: TGTGCCAGCAGCTTAGTGGGCACGAGCCAGCATTTT
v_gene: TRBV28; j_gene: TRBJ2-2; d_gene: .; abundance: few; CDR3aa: CASSLLARNTGELFF; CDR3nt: TGTGCCAGCAGTTTATTAGCTAGAAACACCGGGGAGCTGTTTTTT